This T cell receptor (beta chain) comes out of a study of blood T cell repertoires in COVID-19. Looking at the study overall: Sites in the United States, Italy and Spain provided acute and convalescent COVID-19 samples.

As originally analysed: Cell counts per sample came from amplifying reference gene primers. The data were produced by immunoSEQ multiplex PCR, yet TCRdb's version contains in-frame clones alone and is incomplete. That table supplies the V and J calls and clone size; D and trimming were determined from the DNA. The sample yields around 210,000 clones, around nine tenths seen once. The V gene end was trimmed by 4 bases and the J gene end by 5 bases; junction bases not matched to a gene: 9. The CDR3 runs to 16 residues. The V gene's germline CDR1 is SGHRS and CDR2 YFSETQ. The V call is TRBV5-1, the J call TRBJ2-5; 12 bases map to TRBD1. This receptor was obtained from a middle-aged man with COVID-19, enrolled during active disease. The sequenced sample was peripheral blood. CDR3 nucleotide sequence: TGCGCCAGCAGCGCACTGGGGACAGGGGGCCGGGAGACCCAGTACTTC. Translated, it gives CASSALGTGGRETQYF.